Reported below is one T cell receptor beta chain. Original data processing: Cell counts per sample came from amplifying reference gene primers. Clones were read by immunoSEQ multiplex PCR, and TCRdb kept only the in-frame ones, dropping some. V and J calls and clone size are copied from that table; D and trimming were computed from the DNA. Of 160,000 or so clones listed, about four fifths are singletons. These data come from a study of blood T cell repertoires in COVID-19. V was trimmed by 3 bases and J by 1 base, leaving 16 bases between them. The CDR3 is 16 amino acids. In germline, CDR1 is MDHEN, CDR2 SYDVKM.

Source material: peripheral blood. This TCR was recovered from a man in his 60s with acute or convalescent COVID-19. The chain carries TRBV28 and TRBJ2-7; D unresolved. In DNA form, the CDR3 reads TGTGCCAGCAGTTTTATGGCCTCCTCGATATCCTACGAGCAGTACTTC. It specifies CASSFMASSISYEQYF.